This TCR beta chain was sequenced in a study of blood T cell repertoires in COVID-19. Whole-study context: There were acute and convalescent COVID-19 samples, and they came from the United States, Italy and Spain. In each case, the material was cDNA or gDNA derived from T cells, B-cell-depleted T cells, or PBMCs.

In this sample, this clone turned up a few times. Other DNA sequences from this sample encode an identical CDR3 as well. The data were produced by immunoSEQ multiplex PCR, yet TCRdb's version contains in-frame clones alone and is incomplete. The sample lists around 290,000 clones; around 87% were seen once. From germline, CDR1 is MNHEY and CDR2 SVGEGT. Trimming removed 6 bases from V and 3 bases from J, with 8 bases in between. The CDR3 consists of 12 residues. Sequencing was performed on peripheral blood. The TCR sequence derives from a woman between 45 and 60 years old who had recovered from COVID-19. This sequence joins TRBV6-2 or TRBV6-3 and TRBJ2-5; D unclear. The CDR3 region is CASSLLKETQYF. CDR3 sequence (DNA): TGTGCCAGCAGCCTTTTAAAAGAGACCCAGTACTTC.